Following are 3 T cell receptor beta chains from one sample sequenced in a study of Ad26.COV2.S vaccination and SARS-CoV-2 variants. Treatment reported: about 20 received Ad26.COV2.S at low or high dose, single or two shots; about 5 received placebo; per-sample allocation not given. Specimens were obtained on day 63 following the first vaccine or placebo injection. Libraries were prepared by immunoSEQ multiplex PCR; TCRdb keeps only in-frame clonotypes and omits some of them. The sample shows about 420,000 clones, approximately 87% of them seen only once. The input for sequencing was peripheral blood, taken in a trial of Ad26.COV2.S vaccine versus placebo. The receptors here all came from a person aged 18-65 years who received the Ad26.COV2.S COVID-19 vaccine or a placebo.

The rearrangement joins TRBV6-5 to TRBJ1-1; weak D call: TRBD1 (5 bases). CDR3 length: 13 residues. V was clipped by 6 bases and J by 5 bases, with 13 bases between them. CDR1 and CDR2 from the germline V gene are MNHEY and SVGAGI. The CDR3 loop reads CASSGGGGTEAFF. CDR3 DNA sequence: TGTGCCAGCAGCGGTGGGGGAGGAACTGAAGCTTTCTTT.

To note about this clone: At the DNA level, this CDR3 is encoded by other sequences in the same sample as well. V gene TRBV18 combines with J gene TRBJ2-7; TRBD2 is a possible D gene (6 bases). The CDR3 is made up of 11 amino acids. CDR1 is KGHSH, CDR2 LQKENI, per germline. Trimming took 3 bases from V and 6 from J, leaving 6 bases between them. CDR3 sequence: CASSPGGEQYF. CDR3 nucleotide sequence: TGTGCCAGCTCACCGGGGGGCGAGCAGTACTTC.

This clone was found once. This chain uses TRBV24-1 with TRBJ2-2; TRBD1 is a possible D gene (6 bases). V was cut by 3 bases and J by 4 bases, with 14 bases left in between. The CDR3 is 16 amino acids. Looked up from germline, CDR1 is KGHDR and CDR2 is SFDVKD. The chain's CDR3 is CATSDPGVLGTGELFF. The CDR3 coding sequence is TGTGCCACCAGTGATCCAGGGGTTTTGGGCACCGGGGAGCTGTTTTTT.